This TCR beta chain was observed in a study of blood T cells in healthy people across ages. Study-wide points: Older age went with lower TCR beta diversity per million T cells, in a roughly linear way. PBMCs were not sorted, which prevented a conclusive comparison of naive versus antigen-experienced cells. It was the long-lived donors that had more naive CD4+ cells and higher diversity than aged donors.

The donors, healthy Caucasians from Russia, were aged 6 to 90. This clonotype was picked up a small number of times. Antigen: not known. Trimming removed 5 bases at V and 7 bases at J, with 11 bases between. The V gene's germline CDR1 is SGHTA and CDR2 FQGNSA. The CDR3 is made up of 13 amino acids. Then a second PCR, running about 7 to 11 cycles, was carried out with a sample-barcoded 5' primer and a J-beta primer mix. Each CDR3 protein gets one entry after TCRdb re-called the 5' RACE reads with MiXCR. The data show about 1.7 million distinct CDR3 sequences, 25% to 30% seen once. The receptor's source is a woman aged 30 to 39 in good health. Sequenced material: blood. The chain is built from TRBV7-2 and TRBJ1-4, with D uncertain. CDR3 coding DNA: TGTGCCAGCAGCCTCGCTTGGGGTGAAAAACTGTTTTTT. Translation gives CASSLAWGEKLFF.